This is a list of T cell receptor beta chains from one sample in a study of blood T cells in healthy people across ages. TCRdb called the 5' RACE reads again in MiXCR, with one record for every CDR3 protein. The data show 1.5 million to 2 million distinct CDR3 sequences, roughly a third seen once. Sequencing was performed on blood. Source of these receptors: a woman in her twenties or thirties in good health. Each CDR3 is given with its conserved first and last residue. D genes are given only for firm matches. The size entry is marked missing in some rows and otherwise reads once, few, many or a size class.

v_gene: TRBV15; j_gene: TRBJ2-3; abundance: few; d_gene: NA; CDR3aa: CATRRGADTQYF; CDR3nt: TGTGCCACCAGGAGAGGGGCGGATACGCAGTATTTT
v_gene: TRBV25-1; j_gene: TRBJ2-3; abundance: few; d_gene: TRBD1; CDR3aa: CASSAARKGQGFPDTQYF; CDR3nt: TGTGCCAGCAGTGCAGCTCGCAAGGGACAGGGGTTTCCAGATACGCAGTATTTT
v_gene: TRBV24-1; j_gene: TRBJ2-7; abundance: few; d_gene: NA; CDR3aa: CATSDAGLSSYEQYF; CDR3nt: TGTGCCACCAGTGATGCTGGACTGTCCTCCTACGAGCAGTACTTC
v_gene: TRBV6-5; j_gene: TRBJ1-6; abundance: NA; d_gene: NA; CDR3aa: CATGGSPLHF; CDR3nt: TGTGCCACCGGCGGTTCACCCCTCCACTTT
v_gene: TRBV5-5; j_gene: TRBJ2-1; abundance: NA; d_gene: NA; CDR3aa: CASSTGLVGGFSYNEQFF; CDR3nt: TGTGCCAGCAGCACTGGACTAGTGGGGGGCTTCTCCTACAATGAGCAGTTCTTC
v_gene: TRBV27; j_gene: TRBJ2-5; abundance: NA; d_gene: TRBD2; CDR3aa: CASSLFSGTSQETQYF; CDR3nt: TGTGCCAGCAGTTTATTTTCAGGGACTAGCCAAGAGACCCAGTACTTC
v_gene: TRBV20-1; j_gene: TRBJ1-2; abundance: NA; d_gene: NA; CDR3aa: CSASLRQGKPNYGYTF; CDR3nt: TGCAGTGCTAGCTTGCGTCAGGGGAAACCTAACTATGGCTACACCTTC
v_gene: TRBV6-5; j_gene: TRBJ2-1; abundance: few; d_gene: TRBD2; CDR3aa: CASSYTGLGSNEQFF; CDR3nt: TGTGCCAGCAGTTACACGGGACTAGGGAGTAATGAGCAGTTCTTC
v_gene: TRBV4-1; j_gene: TRBJ2-7; abundance: few; d_gene: TRBD2; CDR3aa: CASSQMTSGIYEQYF; CDR3nt: TGCGCCAGCAGCCAAATGACTAGCGGGATCTACGAGCAGTACTTC
v_gene: TRBV9; j_gene: TRBJ2-1; abundance: NA; d_gene: NA; CDR3aa: CAGSQDLYNEQFF; CDR3nt: TGTGCCGGCAGCCAAGACTTATACAATGAGCAGTTCTTC
v_gene: TRBV5-1; j_gene: TRBJ2-1; abundance: few; d_gene: NA; CDR3aa: CASPGSSYNEQFF; CDR3nt: TGCGCCAGCCCCGGGAGCTCCTACAATGAGCAGTTCTTC
v_gene: TRBV3-1; j_gene: TRBJ1-2; abundance: NA; d_gene: NA; CDR3aa: CASSQGHNFNYGYTF; CDR3nt: TGTGCCAGCAGCCAAGGACACAACTTTAACTATGGCTACACCTTC
v_gene: TRBV27; j_gene: TRBJ1-1; abundance: few; d_gene: NA; CDR3aa: CASSPWTDNTEAFF; CDR3nt: TGTGCCAGCAGTCCGTGGACAGATAACACTGAAGCTTTCTTT
v_gene: TRBV20-1; j_gene: TRBJ1-1; abundance: few; d_gene: NA; CDR3aa: CSARDYRDPNTEAFF; CDR3nt: TGCAGTGCTAGAGATTATCGGGACCCGAACACTGAAGCTTTCTTT
v_gene: TRBV28; j_gene: TRBJ2-5; abundance: NA; d_gene: NA; CDR3aa: CASSPRGRVLIMETQYF; CDR3nt: TGTGCCAGCAGTCCCCGGGGCAGGGTTCTAATTATGGAGACCCAGTACTTC
v_gene: TRBV20-1; j_gene: TRBJ1-2; abundance: NA; d_gene: NA; CDR3aa: CSASEQTIYGYTF; CDR3nt: TGCAGTGCTAGTGAACAGACAATCTATGGCTACACCTTC
v_gene: TRBV20-1; j_gene: TRBJ1-2; abundance: many; d_gene: NA; CDR3aa: CSASWDYGYTF; CDR3nt: TGCAGTGCGAGTTGGGACTATGGCTACACCTTC
v_gene: TRBV6-1; j_gene: TRBJ1-4; abundance: NA; d_gene: NA; CDR3aa: CASNPQRFNEKLFF; CDR3nt: TGTGCCAGCAACCCACAGCGGTTTAATGAAAAACTGTTTTTT
v_gene: TRBV27; j_gene: TRBJ2-2; abundance: NA; d_gene: NA; CDR3aa: CASTGASNTGELFF; CDR3nt: TGTGCCAGCACAGGGGCATCGAACACCGGGGAGCTGTTTTTT
v_gene: TRBV3-1; j_gene: TRBJ2-1; abundance: NA; d_gene: TRBD2; CDR3aa: CASSQEAGVGNGQFF; CDR3nt: TGTGCCAGCAGCCAAGAGGCGGGAGTCGGCAATGGGCAGTTCTTC
v_gene: TRBV27; j_gene: TRBJ2-7; abundance: NA; d_gene: NA; CDR3aa: CASSLSANVHEQYF; CDR3nt: TGTGCCAGCAGTTTATCGGCTAATGTCCACGAGCAGTACTTC
v_gene: TRBV24-1; j_gene: TRBJ2-1; abundance: few; d_gene: NA; CDR3aa: CATSTRSYNEQFF; CDR3nt: TGTGCCACCTCAACTAGGTCCTACAATGAGCAGTTCTTC
v_gene: TRBV2; j_gene: TRBJ2-5; abundance: NA; d_gene: NA; CDR3aa: CASSDGPWGETQYF; CDR3nt: TGTGCCAGCAGTGACGGGCCTTGGGGGGAGACCCAGTACTTC
v_gene: TRBV6-1; j_gene: TRBJ2-7; abundance: NA; d_gene: NA; CDR3aa: CASKTTPGTEDYEQYF; CDR3nt: TGTGCCAGCAAGACTACTCCCGGGACCGAGGACTACGAGCAGTACTTC
v_gene: TRBV7-4; j_gene: TRBJ2-5; abundance: once; d_gene: TRBD2; CDR3aa: CASSHSGCETQYF; CDR3nt: TGTGCCAGCAGTCATAGCGGGTGCGAGACCCAGTACTTC
v_gene: TRBV3-1; j_gene: TRBJ1-2; abundance: few; d_gene: NA; CDR3aa: CASTGDTYGYTF; CDR3nt: TGTGCCAGCACGGGGGATACCTATGGCTACACCTTC
v_gene: TRBV20-1; j_gene: TRBJ1-5; abundance: NA; d_gene: TRBD1; CDR3aa: CSASGGGQGNQPQHF; CDR3nt: TGCAGTGCTAGCGGGGGGGGACAGGGGAATCAGCCCCAGCATTTT
v_gene: TRBV20-1; j_gene: TRBJ2-5; abundance: NA; d_gene: NA; CDR3aa: CSARLVRETQYF; CDR3nt: TGCAGTGCTAGATTAGTAAGAGAGACCCAGTACTTC
v_gene: TRBV15; j_gene: TRBJ2-7; abundance: few; d_gene: NA; CDR3aa: CATSRASGGYEQYF; CDR3nt: TGTGCCACCAGCAGGGCCTCAGGAGGCTACGAGCAGTACTTC
v_gene: TRBV6-5; j_gene: TRBJ1-1; abundance: NA; d_gene: NA; CDR3aa: CASSLRVREVETEAFF; CDR3nt: TGTGCCAGCAGCCTAAGGGTGAGGGAAGTGGAAACTGAAGCTTTCTTT
v_gene: TRBV28; j_gene: TRBJ2-7; abundance: few; d_gene: TRBD2; CDR3aa: CASSRGRLGGSHFEQYF; CDR3nt: TGTGCCAGCAGCCGGGGGAGGTTGGGCGGGAGTCATTTCGAGCAGTACTTC
v_gene: TRBV11-3; j_gene: TRBJ2-1; abundance: few; d_gene: NA; CDR3aa: CASSAPQYNEQFF; CDR3nt: TGTGCCAGCAGCGCGCCCCAATACAATGAGCAGTTCTTC
v_gene: TRBV6-1; j_gene: TRBJ1-5; abundance: few; d_gene: TRBD1; CDR3aa: CASRPGQGIQPQHF; CDR3nt: TGTGCCAGCAGACCCGGACAGGGTATTCAGCCCCAGCATTTT
v_gene: TRBV20-1; j_gene: TRBJ2-7; abundance: once; d_gene: TRBD1; CDR3aa: CSARPGTGSSYEQYF; CDR3nt: TGCAGTGCTAGACCCGGGACAGGGAGCTCCTACGAGCAGTACTTC
v_gene: TRBV9; j_gene: TRBJ2-3; abundance: NA; d_gene: NA; CDR3aa: CASSVGVLSDTQYF; CDR3nt: TGTGCCAGCAGCGTAGGGGTACTATCGGATACGCAGTATTTT
v_gene: TRBV28; j_gene: TRBJ1-2; abundance: NA; d_gene: TRBD1; CDR3aa: CASSIGQGGYTF; CDR3nt: TGTGCCAGCAGTATCGGACAGGGAGGCTACACCTTC
v_gene: TRBV29-1; j_gene: TRBJ2-5; abundance: NA; d_gene: TRBD1; CDR3aa: CSEGQGAETQYF; CDR3nt: TGCAGCGAAGGACAGGGGGCCGAGACCCAGTACTTC
v_gene: TRBV28; j_gene: TRBJ2-7; abundance: few; d_gene: TRBD2; CDR3aa: CASSPTGGYPYEQYF; CDR3nt: TGTGCCAGCAGTCCGACGGGAGGTTATCCTTACGAGCAGTACTTC
v_gene: TRBV9; j_gene: TRBJ1-1; abundance: few; d_gene: NA; CDR3aa: CASSVVAGGTEAFF; CDR3nt: TGTGCCAGCAGCGTAGTGGCAGGTGGGACTGAAGCTTTCTTT
v_gene: TRBV20-1; j_gene: TRBJ1-1; abundance: few; d_gene: NA; CDR3aa: CSARGKGGQMGEAFF; CDR3nt: TGCAGTGCTAGGGGTAAGGGGGGGCAGATGGGTGAAGCTTTCTTT
v_gene: TRBV5-1; j_gene: TRBJ2-1; abundance: NA; d_gene: NA; CDR3aa: CASSLALAKPRVNEQFF; CDR3nt: TGCGCCAGCAGCTTGGCCTTGGCTAAACCTCGGGTAAATGAGCAGTTCTTC
v_gene: TRBV24-1; j_gene: TRBJ2-1; abundance: NA; d_gene: NA; CDR3aa: CATSGGDNEQFF; CDR3nt: TGTGCCACCAGTGGTGGGGACAATGAGCAGTTCTTC
v_gene: TRBV5-1; j_gene: TRBJ1-1; abundance: NA; d_gene: NA; CDR3aa: CASSTKPTNTEAFF; CDR3nt: TGCGCCAGCAGCACCAAGCCAACGAACACTGAAGCTTTCTTT
v_gene: TRBV5-8; j_gene: TRBJ2-7; abundance: NA; d_gene: TRBD1; CDR3aa: CASSRGQGADEQYF; CDR3nt: TGTGCCAGCAGCAGGGGACAGGGGGCGGACGAGCAGTACTTC
v_gene: TRBV10-3; j_gene: TRBJ2-5; abundance: NA; d_gene: NA; CDR3aa: CAISESRGSGQETQYF; CDR3nt: TGTGCCATCAGTGAGTCGCGGGGTAGCGGTCAAGAGACCCAGTACTTC
v_gene: TRBV2; j_gene: TRBJ1-2; abundance: NA; d_gene: NA; CDR3aa: CASSERVLTPNGYTF; CDR3nt: TGTGCCAGCAGTGAAAGGGTCCTAACTCCGAATGGCTACACCTTC
v_gene: TRBV10-3; j_gene: TRBJ1-1; abundance: NA; d_gene: NA; CDR3aa: CAISELGVASLGTEAFF; CDR3nt: TGTGCCATCAGTGAGTTAGGAGTTGCGTCGCTGGGCACTGAAGCTTTCTTT
v_gene: TRBV4-1; j_gene: TRBJ2-7; abundance: few; d_gene: TRBD2; CDR3aa: CTSSQVGSGRAREQYF; CDR3nt: TGCACCAGCAGCCAAGTAGGGAGCGGGAGGGCCAGGGAGCAGTACTTC
v_gene: TRBV10-3; j_gene: TRBJ1-1; abundance: few; d_gene: NA; CDR3aa: CAISESPRATEAFF; CDR3nt: TGTGCCATCAGTGAGTCCCCCAGAGCCACTGAAGCTTTCTTT
v_gene: TRBV20-1; j_gene: TRBJ1-6; abundance: few; d_gene: TRBD1; CDR3aa: CSACRDRANSPLHF; CDR3nt: TGCAGTGCTTGCCGGGACAGGGCCAATTCACCCCTCCACTTT
v_gene: TRBV20-1; j_gene: TRBJ1-1; abundance: NA; d_gene: NA; CDR3aa: CSARDPGAGNTEAFF; CDR3nt: TGCAGTGCTAGAGATCCGGGGGCTGGGAACACTGAAGCTTTCTTT
v_gene: TRBV5-1; j_gene: TRBJ2-1; abundance: NA; d_gene: NA; CDR3aa: CASSSGDFFHQFF; CDR3nt: TGCGCCAGCAGCTCCGGGGACTTTTTCCATCAGTTCTTC
v_gene: TRBV3-1; j_gene: TRBJ1-2; abundance: few; d_gene: TRBD1; CDR3aa: CASSSLGTGAIGYGYTF; CDR3nt: TGTGCCAGCAGCTCACTCGGGACAGGGGCGATCGGCTATGGCTACACCTTC
v_gene: TRBV6-6; j_gene: TRBJ1-1; abundance: NA; d_gene: NA; CDR3aa: CATGLGGSVTEAFF; CDR3nt: TGTGCCACCGGACTAGGAGGGTCGGTTACTGAAGCTTTCTTT
v_gene: TRBV10-3; j_gene: TRBJ2-5; abundance: many; d_gene: NA; CDR3aa: CAISTGIQETQYF; CDR3nt: TGTGCCATCAGTACCGGAATCCAAGAGACCCAGTACTTC